What follows is one T cell receptor (beta chain) and its context. Germline CDR1 MGHRA, CDR2 YSYEKL. The length of the CDR3 is 13 residues. With 3 bases removed from V and 2 bases from J, the gap between germline ends came to 8 bases. The PCR contained 60 Vbeta and 13 Jbeta primers. Produced via immunoSEQ multiplex PCR; TCRdb's table is partial and in-frame only. The table has approximately 250,000 clones, roughly 73% seen once. This sample is drawn from a study of cytomegalovirus exposure and HLA in healthy donors. The specimen was PBMCs. This receptor was identified in a boy younger than 18 in good health and CMV-seronegative. V and J are TRBV4-1 and TRBJ2-7; D unresolved. CDR3: CASSHVEAYEQYF. The CDR3 coding sequence is TGCGCCAGCAGCCATGTAGAGGCCTACGAGCAGTACTTC.